A selection of T cell receptor beta chains follows, all from one sample in a study of shared clonotypes between healthy human individuals. Produced via immunoSEQ multiplex PCR; TCRdb's table is partial and in-frame only. The data hold 2 million to 3 million clones, with 80% to 95% observed a single time. Sequenced: naive CD4+ T cells from PBMCs. Every receptor here comes from a man aged 18 to 30 in good health. Some clones in this sample may be carry-over from other donors' samples. Both conserved end residues are part of each CDR3. D genes are given only for firm matches. Rows may omit the clone size; those that give it use once, few, many or a size class.

TRBV5-4,TRBJ2-2,NA,TRBD2,CASSFRLAGNTGELFF,TGTGCCAGCAGCTTCCGACTAGCGGGGAACACCGGGGAGCTGTTTTTT
TRBV27,TRBJ2-7,NA,TRBD1,CASSLYRGPSYEQYF,TGTGCCAGCAGTTTGTACAGGGGCCCGTCCTACGAGCAGTACTTC
TRBV10-3,TRBJ1-6,NA,NA,CAISEMDRNSPLHF,TGTGCCATCAGTGAGATGGACCGGAATTCACCCCTCCACTTT
TRBV28,TRBJ1-3,NA,NA,CASGPGAGNTIYF,TGTGCCAGCGGCCCGGGGGCTGGAAACACCATATATTTT
TRBV7-2,TRBJ2-5,NA,TRBD1,CASSQLTGDGETQYF,TGTGCCAGCAGCCAGTTGACAGGGGATGGAGAGACCCAGTACTTC
TRBV18,TRBJ2-2,NA,TRBD1,CASSPPGQGHTGELFF,TGTGCCAGCTCACCACCGGGACAGGGACACACCGGGGAGCTGTTTTTT
TRBV5-1,TRBJ1-4,NA,NA,CASSLVAPNEKLFF,TGCGCCAGCAGCTTGGTAGCGCCGAATGAAAAACTGTTTTTT
TRBV28,TRBJ2-7,NA,NA,CASGDSSEQYF,TGTGCCAGCGGGGACTCATCCGAGCAGTACTTC
TRBV6-6,TRBJ2-6,NA,NA,CASTTGLSGANVLTF,TGTGCCAGCACAACAGGGCTCTCTGGGGCCAACGTCCTGACTTTC
TRBV18,TRBJ1-1,NA,NA,CASSLGAANTEAFF,TGTGCCAGCTCACTGGGGGCGGCGAACACTGAAGCTTTCTTT
TRBV6-6,TRBJ1-2,NA,NA,CASSYSGGGTF,TGTGCCAGCAGTTACTCGGGGGGGGGCACCTTC
TRBV9,TRBJ2-5,once,NA,CASSVAGQETQYF,TGTGCCAGCAGCGTTGCGGGGCAAGAGACCCAGTACTTC
TRBV6-1,TRBJ2-7,NA,NA,CASSPRGANYEQYF,TGTGCCAGCAGCCCCCGGGGAGCTAACTACGAGCAGTACTTC
TRBV6-5,TRBJ1-2,once,NA,CASSYGPYAANYGYTF,TGTGCCAGCAGTTACGGCCCGTATGCGGCTAACTATGGCTACACCTTC
TRBV28,TRBJ1-2,NA,TRBD1,CANSRSDRGGYTF,TGTGCCAACTCCCGATCTGACAGGGGTGGCTACACCTTC
TRBV29-1,TRBJ2-5,NA,NA,CSVVLSPGTQYF,TGCAGCGTTGTGTTGTCCCCCGGGACCCAGTACTTC
TRBV5-4,TRBJ2-5,once,TRBD2,CASSSAGAETQYF,TGTGCCAGCAGCTCAGCGGGAGCAGAGACCCAGTACTTC
TRBV5-4,TRBJ2-1,NA,TRBD2,CASSFGGSSHNEQFF,TGTGCCAGCAGCTTCGGCGGGAGTAGCCACAATGAGCAGTTCTTC
TRBV5-1,TRBJ2-3,NA,NA,CASSPQRAQRGTDTQYF,TGCGCCAGCAGCCCGCAAAGAGCACAACGGGGCACAGATACGCAGTATTTT
TRBV5-6,TRBJ1-6,NA,NA,CASSLWWGISSPLHF,TGTGCCAGCAGCTTGTGGTGGGGGATCTCCTCACCCCTCCACTTT
TRBV11-2,TRBJ1-1,NA,NA,CASSSPRGGTEAFF,TGTGCCAGCAGCTCTCCTCGGGGGGGCACTGAAGCTTTCTTT
TRBV14,TRBJ2-5,NA,NA,CASSQDYHETQYF,TGTGCCAGCAGCCAAGATTACCATGAGACCCAGTACTTC
TRBV30,TRBJ2-7,NA,TRBD2,CAWRRPGLAASYEQYF,TGTGCCTGGAGACGACCGGGACTAGCGGCCTCCTACGAGCAGTACTTC
TRBV7-2,TRBJ2-2,NA,NA,CASSPHEGSGELFF,TGTGCCAGCAGCCCCCATGAGGGAAGCGGGGAGCTGTTTTTT
TRBV6-1,TRBJ1-3,NA,NA,CASSEYEGAGNTIYF,TGTGCCAGCAGTGAATATGAGGGTGCCGGAAACACCATATATTTT
TRBV6-1,TRBJ1-2,NA,NA,CASSDPAGYGYTF,TGTGCCAGCAGTGACCCCGCAGGCTATGGCTACACCTTC